The rows below give T cell receptor beta chains drawn from one sample of a study of blood T cell repertoires in COVID-19. Sequencing was performed with immunoSEQ multiplex PCR; in TCRdb, only in-frame clones are kept and a portion is missing. The sample lists about 250,000 clones; 83% were seen once. The material sequenced was peripheral blood. The source is a man aged 40-50 years with active or convalescent COVID-19. Both conserved end residues are part of each CDR3. D genes are given only for firm matches. Clone sizes are given selectively: once, few, many, or a class where the clone is expanded.

D gene,V gene,J gene,clone size,CDR3 DNA,CDR3 protein
.,TRBV12-3/TRBV12-4,TRBJ1-1,.,TGTGCCAGCAGTTTACCGGCGGACACTGAAGCTTTCTTT,CASSLPADTEAFF
TRBD1,TRBV6-2/TRBV6-3,TRBJ2-7,.,TGTGCCAGCAGTTACGGGACAGGGAGAAAAGTACGCATCTACGAGCAGTACTTC,CASSYGTGRKVRIYEQYF
.,TRBV6-2/TRBV6-3,TRBJ2-7,.,TGTGCCAGCAGTCCCCCTTCTGGACACTTTACCTACGAGCAGTACTTC,CASSPPSGHFTYEQYF
.,TRBV18,TRBJ1-2,.,TGTGCCAGCTCCCCTTCCGGTAACTATGGCTACACCTTC,CASSPSGNYGYTF
.,TRBV6-6,TRBJ1-3,.,TGTGCCAGCAGTTACGGACAGCGAAACACCATATATTTT,CASSYGQRNTIYF
TRBD1,TRBV19,TRBJ2-2,.,TGTGCCAGTAGGGTCCTGACAGGGATGAACGGGGAGCTGTTTTTT,CASRVLTGMNGELFF
.,TRBV30,TRBJ2-7,.,TGTGCCTGGAGTGTACCGGAGAGCTCCTACGAGCAGTACTTC,CAWSVPESSYEQYF
TRBD1,TRBV6-2/TRBV6-3,TRBJ1-1,.,TGTGCCAGCAGTTACTTGCCCAGGACAGGGGGATTGAACACTGAAGCTTTCTTT,CASSYLPRTGGLNTEAFF
TRBD1,TRBV14,TRBJ2-1,.,TGTGCCAGCAGCCAAGATCGCCTCCTTAGGGGGCGAGGTTCCAATGAGCAGTTCTTC,CASSQDRLLRGRGSNEQFF
.,TRBV4-1,TRBJ1-6,.,TGCGCCAGCAGCCCAGTGATGGGCGGGGGAGTTGATTCACCCCTCCACTTT,CASSPVMGGGVDSPLHF
.,TRBV11-1,TRBJ2-5,.,TGTGCCAGCAGCCCCCTTCTAGTAGGAGAGACCCAGTACTTC,CASSPLLVGETQYF
TRBD1,TRBV5-4,TRBJ1-5,.,TGTGCCAGCAGCTTGGACAGGGGTCAGCCCCAGCATTTT,CASSLDRGQPQHF
.,TRBV7-2,TRBJ1-3,.,TGTGCCAGCAGCCGCAGCGGGGATGCCGGAAACACCATATATTTT,CASSRSGDAGNTIYF
.,TRBV6-5,TRBJ2-2,.,TGTGCCAGCATAAGGGGCACCGGGGAGCTGTTTTTT,CASIRGTGELFF
TRBD1,TRBV24-1,TRBJ1-5,.,TGTGCCACCAGTGATCAGGGACAGCCAAGCAATCAGCCCCAGCATTTT,CATSDQGQPSNQPQHF
.,TRBV7-9,TRBJ1-5,.,TGTGCCAGCAGCTTAGGGTCGGTTCAGCCCCAGCATTTT,CASSLGSVQPQHF
.,TRBV30,TRBJ2-5,.,TGTGCCTGGAGTTTCGGTCAAGAGACCCAGTACTTC,CAWSFGQETQYF
.,TRBV27,TRBJ2-3,.,TGTGCCAGCAGTTTATCCAGGTACAGCACAGATACGCAGTATTTT,CASSLSRYSTDTQYF
.,TRBV5-1,TRBJ2-7,.,TGCGCCAGCAGCCCCGGGACTGTGTCCTACGAGCAGTACTTC,CASSPGTVSYEQYF
TRBD1,TRBV27,TRBJ2-4,.,TGTGCCAGCAGTTTACGTCCGACAGGGGCGGACATTCAGTACTTC,CASSLRPTGADIQYF
.,TRBV28,TRBJ1-2,.,TGTGCCAGCAGTTTTGCGGGTACCAATGGCTACACCTTC,CASSFAGTNGYTF
.,TRBV5-1,TRBJ1-1,.,TGCGCCAGCAGCTTACAAACAGGATACACTGAAGCTTTCTTT,CASSLQTGYTEAFF
.,TRBV3-1/TRBV3-2,TRBJ1-1,.,TGTGCCAGCAGCCAAGCGGGGGAGGGCACTGAAGCTTTCTTT,CASSQAGEGTEAFF
.,TRBV24-1,TRBJ1-6,.,TGTGCCACCAGCATCTTTGCAGCCCCTAGCTCCTATAATTCACCCCTCCACTTT,CATSIFAAPSSYNSPLHF
TRBD2,TRBV3-1/TRBV3-2,TRBJ2-7,.,TGTGCCAGCAGATCCACCCTTAGCGGGAGAGTCCACGAGCAGTACTTC,CASRSTLSGRVHEQYF
TRBD2,TRBV18,TRBJ2-5,.,TGTGCCAGCTCACCAGTAGGAGCGGGAGGGGAGACCCAGTACTTC,CASSPVGAGGETQYF
TRBD1,TRBV7-2,TRBJ2-5,.,TGTGCCAGCAGCTTAGAGTGGTCAGGGGGACGAGAGACCCAGTACTTC,CASSLEWSGGRETQYF
.,TRBV10-3,TRBJ1-1,.,TGTGCCATCACCGAGCGTCTGGAGGCTGAAGCTTTCTTT,CAITERLEAEAFF
TRBD2,TRBV4-2,TRBJ2-1,.,TGTGCCAGCAGCCAAGTTTCGGGGGGCAATGAGCAGTTCTTC,CASSQVSGGNEQFF
.,TRBV9,TRBJ2-2,.,TGTGCCAGCAGCGTAGGGGGCTACCAGACCGGGGAGCTGTTTTTT,CASSVGGYQTGELFF
.,TRBV7-9,TRBJ2-3,.,TGTGCCAGCAGCTTAGCGCGGAGTACAGATACGCAGTATTTT,CASSLARSTDTQYF
.,TRBV19,TRBJ2-2,.,TGTGCCAGTAGTATGAAGCGGAATTGGGGGGAGCTGTTTTTT,CASSMKRNWGELFF
TRBD2,TRBV15,TRBJ2-1,.,TGTGCCACCAGCAGAGTGGGGTGGGTAGCGGGATACAATGAGCAGTTCTTC,CATSRVGWVAGYNEQFF
TRBD1,TRBV7-9,TRBJ1-2,.,TGTGCCAGCAGCCCGTTGGACAGGGGCTATGGCTACACCTTC,CASSPLDRGYGYTF
.,TRBV4-3,TRBJ1-6,.,TGCGCCAGCAGCGATAAACTACAGGGTAGCTCCTATAATTCACCCCTCCACTTT,CASSDKLQGSSYNSPLHF
TRBD2,TRBV6-5,TRBJ2-7,.,TGTGCCAGCAGTTACTCAGGGACTACCTCCTACGAGCAGTACTTC,CASSYSGTTSYEQYF
TRBD1,TRBV7-3,TRBJ2-5,.,TGTGCCAGCAGCTTTGACAGGGGGGAGACCCAGTACTTC,CASSFDRGETQYF
.,TRBV5-1,TRBJ2-5,.,TGCGCCAGCAGCTTGGGGCGGGGCCAAGAGACCCAGTACTTC,CASSLGRGQETQYF
.,TRBV21-1,TRBJ1-4,.,TGTGCCAGCGGGCCCGACCTGTTTTTT,CASGPDLFF
.,TRBV6-5,TRBJ2-2,.,TGTGCCAGCAACGCGGGGAACACCGGGGAGCTGTTTTTT,CASNAGNTGELFF
.,TRBV4-1,TRBJ1-2,once,TGCGCCAGCAGCCAAGGGGCGGGTGGGAGTAGCTATGGCTACACCTTC,CASSQGAGGSSYGYTF
TRBD1,TRBV5-6,TRBJ2-5,.,TGTGCCAGCAGCCCACCGGGACAGGGATCGGAGACCCAGTACTTC,CASSPPGQGSETQYF